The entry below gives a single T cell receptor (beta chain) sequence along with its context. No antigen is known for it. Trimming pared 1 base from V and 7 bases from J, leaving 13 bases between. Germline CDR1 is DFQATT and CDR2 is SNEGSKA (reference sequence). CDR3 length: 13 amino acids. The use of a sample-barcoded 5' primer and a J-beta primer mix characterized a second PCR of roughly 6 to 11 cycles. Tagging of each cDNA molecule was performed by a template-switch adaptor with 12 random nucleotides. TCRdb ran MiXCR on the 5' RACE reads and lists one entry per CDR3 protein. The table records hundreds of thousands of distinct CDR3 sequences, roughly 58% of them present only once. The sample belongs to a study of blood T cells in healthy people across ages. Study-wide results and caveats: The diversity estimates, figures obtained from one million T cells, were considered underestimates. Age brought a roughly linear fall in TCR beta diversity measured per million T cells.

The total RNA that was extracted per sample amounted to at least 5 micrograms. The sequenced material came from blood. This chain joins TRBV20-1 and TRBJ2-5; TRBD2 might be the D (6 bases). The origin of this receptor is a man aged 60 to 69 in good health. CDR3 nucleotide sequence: TGCAGTGCTAGAGTCCCGGGGGTCGGGACCCAGTACTTC. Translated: CSARVPGVGTQYF.